The clone carrying this T cell receptor (beta chain) was seen once. Trimming removed 0 bases at V and 9 bases at J, with 7 bases between. Per germline, CDR1 SGDLS and CDR2 YYNGEE. This CDR3 is 13 amino acids long. Shortly before study entry, within 2 weeks, exposed participants had met a COVID-19 case. This sample was included in a study of blood T cell repertoires in COVID-19. About the research overall: Both acute and convalescent COVID-19 samples were obtained from the United States, Italy and Spain. PBMCs, B-cell-depleted T cells, or T cells were the source of the cDNA or gDNA that made up the material.

The data were produced by immunoSEQ multiplex PCR, yet TCRdb's version contains in-frame clones alone and is incomplete. The sample holds approximately 250,000 clones; over 80% are singletons and the top ten take about 3.4%. The sequencing sample was made of PBMCs or T cells enriched from blood (not recorded which). The rearrangement links TRBV9 to TRBJ1-6, with D maybe TRBD1 (5 bases). The TCR comes from a woman in her forties who had been exposed to COVID-19. In DNA, the CDR3 is TGTGCCAGCAGCGTAGCTCAGGGTTCACCCCTCCACTTT. Protein: CASSVAQGSPLHF.